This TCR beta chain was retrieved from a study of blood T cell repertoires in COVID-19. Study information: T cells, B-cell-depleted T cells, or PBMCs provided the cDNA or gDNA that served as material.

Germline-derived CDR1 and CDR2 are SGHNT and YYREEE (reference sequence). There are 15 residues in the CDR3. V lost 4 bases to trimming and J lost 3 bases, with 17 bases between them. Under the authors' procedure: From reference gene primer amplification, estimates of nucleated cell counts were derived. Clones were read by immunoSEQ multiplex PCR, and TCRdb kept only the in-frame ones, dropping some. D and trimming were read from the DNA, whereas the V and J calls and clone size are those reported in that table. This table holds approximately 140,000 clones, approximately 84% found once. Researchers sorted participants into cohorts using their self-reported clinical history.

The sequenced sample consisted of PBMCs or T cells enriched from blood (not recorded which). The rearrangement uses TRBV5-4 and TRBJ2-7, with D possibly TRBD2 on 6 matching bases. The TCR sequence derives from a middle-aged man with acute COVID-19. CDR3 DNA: TGTGCCAGCAGCCCGGGAGCAGGGCGGGTCTACGAGCAGTACTTC. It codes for CASSPGAGRVYEQYF. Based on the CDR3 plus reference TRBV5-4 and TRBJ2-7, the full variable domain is ETGVTQSPTHLIKTRGQQVTLRCSSQSGHNTVSWYQQALGQGPQFIFQYYREEENGRGNFPPRFSGLQFPNYSSELNVNALELDDSALYLCASSPGAGRVYEQYFGPGTRLTVT.